A single sample gave rise to the 2 T cell receptor beta chains below, sequenced in a study of cytomegalovirus exposure and HLA in healthy donors. Vbeta (60) and Jbeta (13) primers were used in the PCR. Generated by immunoSEQ multiplex PCR, the TCRdb table keeps only in-frame clones and is missing some. This table holds approximately 190,000 clones, about 84% found once. Sequencing was carried out using PBMCs. These TCRs come from a man in his fifties or sixties in good health and CMV-seronegative.

About this clone itself: At one end, the junction sequence differs from germline, possibly due to a read error. The V call is TRBV7-9, the J call TRBJ2-7; TRBD1 agrees at 7 bases. The CDR3 runs 14 residues. CDR1 is SEHNR, CDR2 FQNEAQ, per germline (reference sequence). The CDR3 is CSSTVTGSFYEQYF. In DNA form, the CDR3 reads TGTTCCAGCACCGTGACAGGGTCCTTCTACGAGCAGTACTTC.

This clone was detected only a few times. V is TRBV5-6 and J is TRBJ2-5, with 10 bases aligning to TRBD1. This CDR3 is 15 amino acids long. In germline, CDR1 is SGHDT, CDR2 YYEEEE. V lost 4 bases to trimming and J lost 3 bases; unmatched junction nucleotides: 6. This chain's CDR3 is CASSGTDRGKETQYF. CDR3 bases: TGTGCCAGCAGCGGAACGGACAGGGGGAAAGAGACCCAGTACTTC. Filled out from reference TRBV5-6 and TRBJ2-5, the complete variable domain reads DAGVTQSPTHLIKTRGQQVTLRCSPKSGHDTVSWYQQALGQGPQFIFQYYEEEERQRGNFPDRFSGHQFPNYSSELNVNALLLGDSALYLCASSGTDRGKETQYFGPGTRLLVL.